This TCR beta chain came from a study of control samples from healthy donors and cancer patients. The CDR3 is 13 amino acids. Germline CDR1 MNHEY, CDR2 SVGAGI. V shed 0 bases and J shed 8 bases, with 10 bases lying between them. Clones were sequenced by immunoSEQ multiplex PCR, and TCRdb holds only the in-frame ones, with some missing. Among approximately 120,000 clones listed, around 88% were seen once. V and J are TRBV6-5 and TRBJ1-2; D perhaps matches TRBD1 (6 bases). Sequencing used blood. The clonotype originates from a woman in her forties or fifties in good health. As DNA, the CDR3 is TGTGCCAGCAGTTACTCATTCGGGGGCGGCTACACCTTC. It translates to CASSYSFGGGYTF.